The 3 T cell receptor beta chains given below trace back to one sample, sequenced in a study of cytomegalovirus exposure and HLA in healthy donors. The primer mix had 60 Vbeta and 13 Jbeta primers. The repertoire was sequenced with immunoSEQ multiplex PCR; TCRdb's copy has only in-frame clones and lacks some. This table holds around 300,000 clones, approximately 70% found once. The material sequenced was PBMCs. The origin of the receptors is a female donor in good health and CMV-seronegative.

As to this clone: Different DNA sequences within this sample yield the same CDR3. This rearrangement joins TRBV6-1 to TRBJ2-5, with D perhaps matching TRBD2 (5 bases). Germline lookup yields CDR1 MNHNS and CDR2 SASEGT. The CDR3 contains 14 residues. With 0 bases removed from V and 5 bases from J, the gap between germline ends came to 10 bases. The CDR3 here is CASSEAGAYETQYF. The DNA for the CDR3 is TGTGCCAGCAGTGAAGCGGGAGCGTACGAGACCCAGTACTTC.

About this clone itself: The sample carries other DNA sequences with the same CDR3. This chain links TRBV9 with TRBJ1-1; 9 bases align to TRBD1. CDR1 and CDR2 from the germline V gene are SGDLS and YYNGEE. The ends lost 2 bases at V and 7 bases at J; junction bases unmatched: 0. The CDR3 is 12 amino acids. The DNA of the CDR3 is TGTGCCAGCAGCGTGGACAGGGGTGAAGCTTTCTTT. Its translation: CASSVDRGEAFF.

This chain joins TRBV5-6 and TRBJ2-5; no firm D call. The J call is doubtful: the DNA matches TRBJ2-7 better. The CDR3 is 12 residues long. The germline gives CDR1 SGHDT, CDR2 YYEEEE. CDR3 sequence: CASSLVPHEQYF. As DNA, the CDR3 is TGTGCCAGCAGCTTGGTTCCCCACGAGCAGTACTTC.